The 29 T cell receptor beta chains presented below share a single source sample, sequenced in a study of OX40 agonist ivuxolimab in advanced cancers. Generated by immunoSEQ multiplex PCR, the TCRdb table keeps only in-frame clones and is missing some. The sample has about 67,000 clones, about 89% seen once; the top ten hold 0.31%. This specimen was CD4+ or CD8+ T cells sorted from blood, taken in a trial of the OX40 agonist ivuxolimab. Every receptor here comes from an adult with an advanced solid tumor such as melanoma, head and neck, liver or kidney cancer.

This sequence joins TRBV2 and TRBJ1-5, with 7 positions matching TRBD1. Germline V CDR1 and CDR2: SNHLY, FYNNEI. CDR3 length: 17 residues. Trimming cost V 6 bases and J 4 bases; bases outside gene matches: 15. The CDR3 region has the DNA TGTGCCAGCAGGGACCGGGACAGATTACACGCAAATCAGCCCCAGCATTTT. Residues: CASRDRDRLHANQPQHF.

This clone was seen a single time. The chain combines TRBV5-1 with TRBJ1-1; D is uncertain. Germline loops: CDR1 SGHRS, CDR2 YFSETQ. V gave up 7 bases and J gave up 6 bases, with 19 bases separating them. This CDR3 region has 14 residues. CDR3 in DNA: TGCGCCAGCCGAAGTACCAAGGGAAGCCCTGAAGCTTTCTTT. It is translated as CASRSTKGSPEAFF.

The CDR3 nucleotides are TGTGCCTGGAGTACCACTACGAGGAGCTCCTACAATGAGCAGTTCTTC. Translated: CAWSTTTRSSYNEQFF. This chain connects TRBV30 to TRBJ2-1, with no clear D. The CDR3 runs to 16 residues. Germline V gives CDR1 GTSNPN, CDR2 SVGIG (reference sequence). V was trimmed by 2 bases and J by 0 bases, leaving 14 bases between them.

The chain couples TRBV4-1 to TRBJ1-2; no definite D call. Germline CDR1 MGHRA, CDR2 YSYEKL. CDR3 length: 18 amino acids. V shed 0 bases and J shed 0 bases, with 17 bases lying between them. The CDR3 spells CASSQEGHALHANYGYTF. CDR3 bases: TGCGCCAGCAGCCAAGAGGGCCACGCTTTACATGCTAACTATGGCTACACCTTC.

This chain joins TRBV19 and TRBJ1-5; TRBD1 is a possible D gene (5 bases). Germline CDR1 LNHDA, CDR2 SQIVND (reference sequence). This CDR3 is 14 amino acids long. With 5 bases removed from V and 8 bases from J, the gap between germline ends came to 16 bases. In nucleotides, the CDR3 is TGTGCCAGTAGTGACCAAGCCGTGACAGAGCCCCAGCATTTT. Translating it yields CASSDQAVTEPQHF. The entire variable domain, with the rest obtained from reference TRBV19 and TRBJ1-5, is as follows: DGGITQSPKYLFRKEGQNVTLSCEQNLNHDAMYWYRQDPGQGLRLIYYSQIVNDFQKGDIAEGYSVSREKKESFPLTVTSAQKNPTAFYLCASSDQAVTEPQHFGDGTRLSIL.

The chain is built from TRBV5-1 and TRBJ2-3; perhaps D is TRBD1 or TRBD2 (5 bases each). V was trimmed by 3 bases and J by 2 bases, leaving 10 bases between them. There are 14 residues in the CDR3. The germline CDR1 and CDR2 sequences are SGHRS and YFSETQ. CDR3 loop: CASSSRDPTDTQYF. CDR3 bases: TGCGCCAGCAGCTCCCGGGACCCCACAGATACGCAGTATTTT.

The rearrangement links TRBV6-5 to TRBJ2-5; D is undetermined. The J call is in doubt because the DNA end fits TRBJ2-7 better. This CDR3 is 13 amino acids long. CDR1 and CDR2 (germline): MNHEY, SVGAGI. The CDR3 DNA is TGTGCCAGCAGCTCCTTTCGATCCTACGAGCAGTACTTC. Protein product: CASSSFRSYEQYF.

The genes are TRBV11-2 and TRBJ1-3; no reliable D call. V was trimmed by 5 bases and J by 0 bases, leaving 14 bases between them. The CDR3 has 16 amino acids. Germline V gene data show CDR1 as SGHAT and CDR2 as FQNNGV. The CDR3 reads CASSPLMGLSGNTIYF. Written as DNA, the CDR3 is TGTGCCAGCAGCCCCCTTATGGGCCTCTCTGGAAACACCATATATTTT.

The chain employs TRBV6-1 and TRBJ2-7; D is undetermined. V was trimmed by 9 bases and J by 2 bases, leaving 11 bases between them. The V gene's germline CDR1 is MNHNS and CDR2 SASEGT. The CDR3 consists of 12 residues. The CDR3 reads CARGPLTYEQYF. CDR3 DNA: TGTGCCAGGGGCCCTTTAACCTACGAGCAGTACTTC.

A single count supports this clone. The chain joins TRBV7-7 to TRBJ1-2, with 7 positions matching TRBD1. CDR1 SSHAT and CDR2 FNYEAQ come from the germline V gene (reference sequence). Trimming removed 0 bases from V and 2 bases from J; junction bases left unmatched: 6. This CDR3 comprises 16 residues. The CDR3 reads CASSLARQGENYGYTF. The CDR3 nucleotides read TGTGCCAGCAGCTTAGCCAGACAGGGCGAAAACTATGGCTACACCTTC.

This rearrangement joins TRBV4-2 to TRBJ2-1; 8 nucleotides line up with TRBD2. J was trimmed by 10 bases and V by 3 bases; bases with no gene match: 11. Germline V gene lookup returns CDR1 LGHNA and CDR2 YNFKEQ. The CDR3 covers 15 residues. The DNA for the CDR3 is TGTGCCAGCAGCCATCCGGGACTAGTCTCGTACGAGCAGTTCTTC. As protein: CASSHPGLVSYEQFF.

CDR3 in amino acids: CASSVLSLAGSGLTDTQYF. CDR3 sequence (DNA): TGTGCCAGCAGTGTCCTATCTCTAGCCGGATCGGGACTCACAGATACGCAGTATTTT. The genes are TRBV6-1 and TRBJ2-3, with a tentative D call TRBD2 (6 bases). The germline CDR1 and CDR2 sequences are MNHNS and SASEGT. CDR3 length: 19 amino acids. V lost 4 bases and J lost 2, with 25 bases in between.

The rearrangement joins TRBV5-1 to TRBJ2-1; 12 nucleotides agree with TRBD2. After removal of 4 bases from V and 7 bases from J, the junction contained 6 bases not matched to a gene. CDR1 and CDR2 from the germline V gene are SGHRS and YFSETQ. The CDR3 contains 15 residues. In DNA, the CDR3 is TGCGCCAGCAGCCTCGGACTAGCGGGAATTAATGAGCAGTTCTTC. Translated, it gives CASSLGLAGINEQFF.

This chain joins TRBV6-1 and TRBJ2-7, with D perhaps given as TRBD1 or TRBD2 (6 bases each). The CDR3 consists of 14 residues. Germline V gene data show CDR1 as MNHNS and CDR2 as SASEGT. Trimming removed 7 bases from V and 2 bases from J, with 15 bases in between. CDR3: CASTRGGTTYEQYF. CDR3 coding DNA: TGTGCCAGCACCAGGGGAGGAACTACCTACGAGCAGTACTTC.

The V call is TRBV13, the J call TRBJ2-1; D uncertain. V was trimmed by 5 bases and J by 12 bases, leaving 14 bases between them. The CDR3 runs to 12 residues. Looked up from germline, CDR1 is PRHDT and CDR2 is FYEKMQ (reference sequence). CDR3 in amino acids: CASSLVMNGQFF. The CDR3 nucleotides are TGTGCCAGCAGCCTGGTTATGAACGGGCAGTTCTTC.

The chain employs TRBV10-2 and TRBJ1-4, with D unresolved. The CDR3 is 11 amino acids. Deletions cut 3 bases from V and 11 bases from J, with 7 bases between. Germline values: CDR1 WSHSY, CDR2 SAAADI. CDR3 protein: CASSEEKKLFF. The CDR3 nucleotides are TGCGCCAGCAGTGAAGAGAAGAAACTGTTTTTT.

The chain carries TRBV4-2 and TRBJ2-5, with 10 bases fitting TRBD2. The CDR3 consists of 16 residues. Germline lookup yields CDR1 LGHNA and CDR2 YNFKEQ. V was clipped by 1 base and J by 5 bases; unmatched bases: 7. CDR3 DNA: TGTGCCAGCAGCCAAGGAGCTAGCGGGAGAGGGGAGACCCAGTACTTC. It codes for CASSQGASGRGETQYF.

This clone was seen a few times. The genes are TRBV27 and TRBJ1-2; a possible D gene is TRBD1 (5 bases). CDR1 is MNHEY, CDR2 SMNVEV, per germline (reference sequence). The germline V and J ends were trimmed by 3 bases and 8 bases, with 13 bases remaining between them. The CDR3 spans 13 residues. CDR3 DNA sequence: TGTGCCAGCAGTTTCCGGGGCCTATCCGGCTACACCTTC. Translation: CASSFRGLSGYTF.

The chain employs TRBV11-2 and TRBJ2-5; D may correspond to TRBD1 or TRBD2 (5 bases each). Germline CDR1 reads SGHAT; CDR2 reads FQNNGV. V gave up 5 bases and J gave up 2 bases, with 12 bases separating them. The CDR3 covers 14 residues. The CDR3 DNA reads TGTGCCAGCAGCAGAACCGGGGCTCAAGAGACCCAGTACTTC. Its translation: CASSRTGAQETQYF.

This sequence joins TRBV21-1 and TRBJ2-1. TRBV21-1 is noted as a pseudogene. The CDR3 spans 14 residues. The CDR3, as DNA: TGTGCCAGCGACGTCGAGTACTCCTACAATGAGCAGTTCTTC. Encoded protein: CASDVEYSYNEQFF.

This chain connects TRBV13 to TRBJ1-4, with no clear D. The CDR3 runs to 11 residues. In germline, CDR1 is PRHDT, CDR2 FYEKMQ (reference sequence). Between the trimmed V and J ends, which lost 0 bases and 7 bases, there was a span of 0 bases. CDR3 region: CASSLGEKLFF. The CDR3 DNA sequence: TGTGCCAGCAGCTTAGGTGAAAAACTGTTTTTT.

CDR3 protein: CASSPQNTGISYGYTF. Here the CDR3 DNA reads TGTGCCAGCTCACCACAAAATACAGGAATTAGCTATGGCTACACCTTC. The chain is built from TRBV18 and TRBJ1-2, with D possibly TRBD1 on 5 matching bases. Per the germline V gene, CDR1 is KGHSH and CDR2 is LQKENI. This CDR3 has 16 amino acids. The V end lost 1 base, the J end lost 4 bases, and 16 bases lay between the germline ends.

The chain carries TRBV27 and TRBJ2-1, with 14 bases aligning to TRBD2. The CDR3 spans 17 residues. Losses at the gene ends were 5 bases for V and 0 bases for J; bases not matched to a gene: 3. Germline CDR1 and CDR2: MNHEY and SMNVEV (reference sequence). The CDR3 nucleotides read TGTGCCAGCAGTACGACTAGCGGGAGGGCCTCCTACAATGAGCAGTTCTTC. Translated, it gives CASSTTSGRASYNEQFF.

This clone was observed once. The rearrangement links TRBV11-2 to TRBJ2-1, with 8 bases aligning to TRBD2. This CDR3 comprises 15 residues. CDR1 SGHAT and CDR2 FQNNGV come from the germline V gene. Unmatched junction bases numbered 7, after V lost 5 bases and J lost 4 bases. The CDR3 loop is CASSPSSGPYNEQFF. CDR3 DNA: TGTGCCAGCAGCCCCTCTAGCGGGCCTTACAATGAGCAGTTCTTC.

The rearrangement uses TRBV7-8 and TRBJ2-3; no firm D call. The V end lost 0 bases, the J end lost 3 bases, and 10 bases lay between the germline ends. Germline assignment: CDR1 SGHVS and CDR2 FQNEAQ. CDR3 length: 15 residues. The DNA of the CDR3 is TGTGCCAGCAGCTTAGCCGGAGCTGCGACAGATACGCAGTATTTT. Translation gives CASSLAGAATDTQYF.

Of note for this clone: This sample also contains other DNA sequences that code for the same CDR3. The CDR3 DNA sequence: TGTGCCAGCAGTCCAACGAACTATGGCTACACCTTC. It encodes CASSPTNYGYTF. The chain recombines TRBV6-5 with TRBJ1-2; D remains unclear. Trimming left V 5 bases short and J 2 bases short, with 6 bases between. Germline V gives CDR1 MNHEY, CDR2 SVGAGI. This CDR3 spans 12 amino acids.

This clone showed up just once. The V gene is TRBV25-1, the J gene TRBJ2-5; no firm D call. With 2 bases removed from V and 2 bases from J, the gap between germline ends came to 0 bases. Germline values: CDR1 MGHDK, CDR2 SYGVNS. There are 11 residues in the CDR3. CDR3 amino acids: CASSEQETQYF. CDR3 DNA: TGTGCCAGCAGTGAACAAGAGACCCAGTACTTC.

This chain uses TRBV29-1 with TRBJ1-2; D call uncertain. CDR1 and CDR2 (germline): SQVTM, ANQGSEA. V was cut by 6 bases and J by 2 bases, with 13 bases left in between. The CDR3 totals 13 residues. This chain's CDR3 is CSVGPLRNYGYTF. CDR3 in DNA: TGCAGCGTCGGCCCTCTTCGGAACTATGGCTACACCTTC.

This chain connects TRBV10-2 to TRBJ1-2, with D possibly TRBD1 on 5 matching bases. The V end was cut by 4 bases, the J end by 8 bases, with 17 bases between. CDR1 and CDR2 from the germline V gene are WSHSY and SAAADI. This CDR3 region has 14 residues. For the CDR3, the DNA is TGCGCCAGCAGTGCACTTCAGGGAAGGAGCGGCTACACCTTC. It specifies CASSALQGRSGYTF.